These 9 T cell receptor beta chains were all obtained from the same sample, sequenced in a study of identical twins. TCRdb reprocessed the 5' RACE reads via MiXCR and lists one record per CDR3 protein. Here the sample spans approximately 220,000 distinct CDR3 sequences, 7.5% being singletons. The data also belong to a second study, concerning yellow fever vaccine responses in identical twins.

Input material: memory (CD45RO+) T cells sorted from blood. These receptors all come from a woman aged 18-30 years in good health.

This clonotype was seen more than once but under ten times. The CDR3 DNA follows: TGTGCCAGCAGCCAAAGTATTCCACCGTTTGGACTAGCGGGAGGGCCCACAGATACGCAGTATTTT. Translation: CASSQSIPPFGLAGGPTDTQYF. This sequence joins TRBV14 and TRBJ2-3, with 15 bases aligning to TRBD2. Germline CDR1 and CDR2: SGHDN and FVKESK. The CDR3 extends over 22 amino acids. Unmatched junction bases numbered 17, after V lost 2 bases and J lost 2 bases.

The chain joins TRBV29-1 to TRBJ1-1; D is undetermined. Per the germline V gene, CDR1 is SQVTM and CDR2 is ANQGSEA. This CDR3 comprises 13 residues. Trimming pared 5 bases from V and 0 bases from J, leaving 10 bases between. This CDR3 is CSVSVGMNTEAFF. The CDR3 nucleotides read TGCAGCGTTAGTGTGGGCATGAACACTGAAGCTTTCTTT. Supplemented by reference TRBV29-1 and TRBJ1-1, the full variable domain reads SAVISQKPSRDICQRGTSLTIQCQVDSQVTMMFWYRQQPGQSLTLIATANQGSEATYESGFVIDKFPISRPNLTFSTLTVSNMSPEDSSIYLCSVSVGMNTEAFFGQGTRLTVV.

This clonotype was counted many times. This CDR3 reads CASSSLLYRGLSISYEQYF. DNA for the CDR3: TGTGCCAGCAGCTCCCTCCTTTACCGGGGACTTTCTATCTCCTACGAGCAGTACTTC. J is TRBJ2-7 and V is TRBV7-8; tentatively, D is TRBD2 (6 bases). CDR3 length: 19 residues. The V end lost 4 bases, the J end lost 0 bases, and 25 bases lay between the germline ends. CDR1 and CDR2 from the germline V gene are SGHVS and FQNEAQ. Supplemented by reference TRBV7-8 and TRBJ2-7, the full variable domain reads GAGVSQSPRYKVAKRGQDVALRCDPISGHVSLFWYQQALGQGPEFLTYFQNEAQLDKSGLPSDRFFAERPEGSVSTLKIQRTQQEDSAVYLCASSSLLYRGLSISYEQYFGPGTRLTVT.

This clonotype was counted many times. This sequence joins TRBV7-9 and TRBJ1-4; D not resolved. Trimming shortened V by 4 bases and J by 0 bases, and 15 bases separated the two germline ends. The CDR3 length is 17 residues. From germline, CDR1 is SEHNR and CDR2 FQNEAQ (reference sequence). The CDR3 bases are TGTGCCAGCAGCTCCATTCTGATGGGTGCAACTAATGAAAAACTGTTTTTT. As protein: CASSSILMGATNEKLFF.

This clonotype was picked up many times. The rearrangement uses TRBV12-3 or TRBV12-4 and TRBJ2-1; 8 bases map to TRBD1. This CDR3 region has 15 residues. The ends lost 5 bases at V and 1 base at J; junction bases unmatched: 4. The CDR3 is CASSTRGLSYNEQFF. DNA for the CDR3: TGTGCCAGCAGTACCAGGGGGCTTTCCTACAATGAGCAGTTCTTC.

This chain joins TRBV6-5 and TRBJ2-7; maybe TRBD2 (5 bases). Germline CDR1 reads MNHEY; CDR2 reads SVGAGI. V was pared by 0 bases and J by 3 bases, with 9 bases between. The CDR3 covers 14 residues. Here the CDR3 reads CASSYSNSDYEQYF. Here the CDR3 DNA reads TGTGCCAGCAGTTACTCGAATAGCGACTACGAGCAGTACTTC.

This clonotype was picked up many times. The J gene is TRBJ1-5, the V gene TRBV27; D may be TRBD1 (6 bases). CDR1 and CDR2 from the germline V gene are MNHEY and SMNVEV (reference sequence). Trimming removed 0 bases at V and 4 bases at J, with 13 bases between. The CDR3 totals 16 residues. The CDR3 nucleotides read TGTGCCAGCAGTTTATCGGGGGCAGGGAAAAATCAGCCCCAGCATTTT. Its translation: CASSLSGAGKNQPQHF.

This clonotype has a count of ten or more. The J gene is TRBJ1-1, the V gene TRBV12-3 or TRBV12-4, with a tentative D call TRBD1 (6 bases). This CDR3 region has 11 residues. V lost 6 bases, J lost 6 bases, and 8 bases lay in between. The CDR3 DNA is TGTGCCAGCAGCCGGACAGCTGAAGCTTTCTTT. Amino acids: CASSRTAEAFF.

This clonotype was detected a few times. The genes are TRBV29-1 and TRBJ2-6, with TRBD1 identical over 11 bases. J gave up 0 bases and V 7 bases, and 5 bases lay outside the gene matches. The CDR3 has 16 residues. The germline V gene encodes CDR1 SQVTM and CDR2 ANQGSEA. The CDR3 bases are TGCAGCGCCGGACAGGGGGCTTCCTCTGGGGCCAACGTCCTGACTTTC. It encodes CSAGQGASSGANVLTF.